The 6 T cell receptor beta chains below all came from one sample that was sequenced in a study of cytomegalovirus exposure and HLA in healthy donors. PCR primers comprised 60 Vbeta and 13 Jbeta primers. Clones were read by immunoSEQ multiplex PCR, and TCRdb kept only the in-frame ones, dropping some. The sample lists about 200,000 clones, 10% to 15% occurring once. The sequencing input was PBMCs. These receptors originate from a man over 45 in good health and CMV-seropositive.

This clone was recorded a few times. The chain links TRBV11-3 to TRBJ2-7, with D tentatively TRBD1 (6 bases). This CDR3 has 14 residues. Trimming took off 6 bases at V and 3 bases at J, with 15 bases between the two ends. CDR1 and CDR2 (germline): SGHNT, YENEEA. The CDR3 here is CASRPGHSIYEQYF. CDR3 DNA: TGTGCCAGCAGGCCGGGACACTCGATCTACGAGCAGTACTTC. The entire variable domain, with the rest obtained from reference TRBV11-3 and TRBJ2-7, is as follows: EAGVVQSPRYKIIEKKQPVAFWCNPISGHNTLYWYLQNLGQGPELLIRYENEEAVDDSQLPKDRFSAERLKGVDSTLKIQPAELGDSAVYLCASRPGHSIYEQYFGPGTRLTVT.

In its sample, this clone was seen a few times. The J gene is TRBJ1-3, the V gene TRBV6-4; possible D gene TRBD1, 6 bases. The CDR3 is 17 amino acids. The germline V gene has CDR1 MRHNA and CDR2 SNTAGT. The V end was cut by 0 bases, the J end by 0 bases, with 12 bases between. CDR3 in amino acids: CASSDSLDRYSGNTIYF. Here the CDR3 DNA reads TGTGCCAGCAGTGACTCTTTAGACAGGTACTCTGGAAACACCATATATTTT.

This sequence joins TRBV7-3 and TRBJ1-1; tentatively, D is TRBD1 (5 bases). V was clipped by 0 bases and J by 6 bases, with 8 bases between them. Germline loops: CDR1 SGHTA, CDR2 FQGTGA. The CDR3 spans 13 residues. CDR3 protein: CASSLTGAAEAFF. The CDR3 DNA reads TGTGCCAGCAGCTTAACAGGGGCAGCTGAAGCTTTCTTT.

The chain has TRBV6-5 and TRBJ1-1, with TRBD1 matching over 7 bases. V was clipped by 6 bases and J by 4 bases; unmatched bases: 8. The CDR3 runs to 14 residues. Germline V gene lookup returns CDR1 MNHEY and CDR2 SVGAGI. This CDR3 reads CASRVDGTVTEAFF. The CDR3, as DNA: TGTGCCAGCAGGGTCGATGGGACAGTCACTGAAGCTTTCTTT.

The chain has TRBV2 and TRBJ2-7; D might be TRBD1 (5 bases). The V end was cut by 2 bases, the J end by 3 bases, with 5 bases between. Germline V gene data show CDR1 as SNHLY and CDR2 as FYNNEI. The CDR3 sequence is 12 residues long. DNA for the CDR3: TGTGCCAGCAGTGAACAGGGCTACGAGCAGTACTTC. This sequence encodes CASSEQGYEQYF.

The chain is built from TRBV7-2 and TRBJ1-2; 7 bases line up with TRBD1. The V and J ends lost 4 bases and 4 bases, in that order; junction bases with no gene match: 6. Per germline, CDR1 SGHTA and CDR2 FQGNSA. This CDR3 region has 14 residues. CDR3 amino acids: CASSSGTAGYGYTF. CDR3 nucleotides: TGTGCCAGCAGCTCGGGGACAGCGGGCTATGGCTACACCTTC.